The 27 T cell receptor beta chains reported below all come from one sample, sequenced in a study of OX40 agonist ivuxolimab in advanced cancers. Clones were read by immunoSEQ multiplex PCR, and TCRdb kept only the in-frame ones, dropping some. The data contain some 80,000 clones, roughly 81% of them singletons. The sample here was CD4+ or CD8+ T cells sorted from blood, taken in a trial of the OX40 agonist ivuxolimab. The receptor set was obtained from an adult with an advanced solid tumor such as melanoma, head and neck, liver or kidney cancer.

The gene calls are TRBV27 and TRBJ2-2; TRBD1 matches 10 bases. Trimming took 8 bases from V and 7 from J; bases not matched to a gene: 7. Germline-derived CDR1 and CDR2 are MNHEY and SMNVEV (reference sequence). This CDR3 comprises 14 residues. The CDR3 loop reads CASGDRGKVGELFF. The CDR3 DNA follows: TGTGCCAGCGGGGACAGGGGAAAAGTCGGGGAGCTGTTTTTT.

The chain recombines TRBV5-4 with TRBJ1-2; D is unresolved. V lost 2 bases, J lost 0 bases, and 8 bases lay in between. In germline, CDR1 is SGHNT, CDR2 YYREEE (reference sequence). The CDR3 spans 14 residues. CDR3 residues: CASSLALANYGYTF. CDR3 nucleotides: TGTGCCAGCAGCTTAGCCTTAGCTAACTATGGCTACACCTTC.

This clone was observed a few times. This chain joins TRBV18 and TRBJ2-7; a possible D gene is TRBD1 (6 bases). The length of the CDR3 is 14 residues. V shed 3 bases and J shed 0 bases, with 9 bases lying between them. In germline, CDR1 is KGHSH, CDR2 LQKENI. For the CDR3, the DNA is TGTGCCAGCTCACCCCGGGACAACTCCTACGAGCAGTACTTC. It encodes CASSPRDNSYEQYF.

The CDR3 sequence: CAISDGGPNYGYTF. The CDR3 coding sequence is TGTGCCATCAGTGACGGGGGACCCAACTATGGCTACACCTTC. The chain has TRBV10-3 and TRBJ1-2; D might be TRBD1 (5 bases). Germline-derived CDR1 and CDR2 are ENHRY and SYGVKD. V was trimmed by 3 bases and J by 2 bases, leaving 10 bases between them. The CDR3 runs to 14 residues.

This clone turned up a few times. The V call is TRBV15, the J call TRBJ1-6; the D gene is possibly TRBD1 (5 bases). V lost 0 bases and J 9 bases, leaving 9 bases between the germline ends. The CDR3 runs to 14 residues. Germline V gene sequence: CDR1 LNHNV, CDR2 YYDKDF (reference sequence). The DNA for the CDR3 is TGTGCCACCAGCAGAGACAGGGAGGCTTCACCCCTCCACTTT. It is translated as CATSRDREASPLHF.

This clone has only one observation. Other DNA sequences in the sample encode the same CDR3. This rearrangement joins TRBV30 to TRBJ2-1; possibly TRBD1 for D (6 bases). The germline V gene encodes CDR1 GTSNPN and CDR2 SVGIG (reference sequence). The CDR3 extends over 15 amino acids. V lost 0 bases and J lost 0, with 9 bases in between. Here the CDR3 DNA reads TGTGCCTGGAGTGTACAAGGGGGCTCCTACAATGAGCAGTTCTTC. It codes for CAWSVQGGSYNEQFF.

The chain recombines TRBV6-5 with TRBJ1-3; 10 bases map to TRBD1. V trimming: 6 bases; J trimming: 5 bases; junction bases outside the gene matches: 4. Germline lookup yields CDR1 MNHEY and CDR2 SVGAGI. The CDR3 is made up of 14 amino acids. CDR3 loop: CASRSTGGRNTIYF. DNA for the CDR3: TGTGCCAGCAGATCGACAGGGGGCAGAAACACCATATATTTT.

The rearrangement joins TRBV19 to TRBJ2-4, with TRBD2 as a possible D gene (5 bases). CDR1 LNHDA and CDR2 SQIVND come from the germline V gene (reference sequence). The CDR3 runs to 16 residues. V was shortened by 4 bases and J by 0 bases, with 13 bases between the two germline ends. The CDR3 bases are TGTGCCAGTAGTACCCCAAGCGGTCTAGCCAAAAACATTCAGTACTTC. Translated: CASSTPSGLAKNIQYF.

The V gene is TRBV7-2, the J gene TRBJ1-1; maybe TRBD1 (5 bases). CDR3 size: 14 residues. Germline assignment: CDR1 SGHTA and CDR2 FQGNSA. Trimming removed 5 bases at V and 1 base at J, with 11 bases between. This chain's CDR3 is CASSAGAKNTEAFF. For the CDR3, the DNA is TGTGCCAGCAGCGCCGGGGCAAAGAACACTGAAGCTTTCTTT.

In this sample, this clone turned up a few times. The chain combines TRBV27 with TRBJ1-2, with D possibly being TRBD1 (5 bases). CDR3 length equals 13 residues. Germline loops: CDR1 MNHEY, CDR2 SMNVEV (reference sequence). V lost 2 bases to trimming and J lost 4 bases, with 8 bases between them. As DNA, the CDR3 is TGTGCCAGCAGTTTACGGCAGGGCTATGGCTACACCTTC. It specifies CASSLRQGYGYTF.

In its sample, this clone was seen once. This rearrangement joins TRBV7-2 to TRBJ1-2; tentatively, D is TRBD1 (5 bases). Germline loops: CDR1 SGHTA, CDR2 FQGNSA. Trimming pared 1 base from V and 4 bases from J, leaving 7 bases between. CDR3 length: 13 amino acids. The CDR3 DNA sequence: TGTGCCAGCAGCTTAGAGGGGATCTATGGCTACACCTTC. This encodes CASSLEGIYGYTF.

V usage is TRBV5-1 and J usage is TRBJ2-5; D uncertain. Germline CDR1 is SGHRS and CDR2 is YFSETQ. The V end was cut by 3 bases, the J end by 1 base, with 1 base between. This CDR3 has 11 residues. The CDR3 spells CASSSQETQYF. In DNA form, the CDR3 reads TGCGCCAGCAGCTCCCAAGAGACCCAGTACTTC. The full variable domain, its missing parts supplied by reference TRBV5-1 and TRBJ2-5, is KAGVTQTPRYLIKTRGQQVTLSCSPISGHRSVSWYQQTPGQGLQFLFEYFSETQRNKGNFPGRFSGRQFSNSRSEMNVSTLELGDSALYLCASSSQETQYFGPGTRLLVL.

The chain has TRBV25-1 and TRBJ2-6; D is ambiguous. The V end lost 1 base, the J end lost 1 base, and 8 bases lay between the germline ends. CDR3 length: 16 amino acids. Germline CDR1 MGHDK, CDR2 SYGVNS. The CDR3 region is CASSEFIGSGANVLTF. In nucleotides, the CDR3 is TGTGCCAGCAGTGAATTCATCGGGTCTGGGGCCAACGTCCTGACTTTC.

The rearrangement joins TRBV5-4 to TRBJ2-1; maybe TRBD1 (6 bases). The germline V and J ends were trimmed by 4 bases and 5 bases, with 16 bases remaining between them. This CDR3 comprises 15 residues. The germline gives CDR1 SGHNT, CDR2 YYREEE (reference sequence). In DNA form, the CDR3 reads TGTGCCAGCAGCCCGGGCACAGGGTCTAACAATGAGCAGTTCTTC. Its protein product is CASSPGTGSNNEQFF.

This chain joins TRBV19 and TRBJ1-1, with 9 bases that match TRBD1. Germline V gene data show CDR1 as LNHDA and CDR2 as SQIVND (reference sequence). The CDR3 is 14 residues long. V dropped 6 bases and J dropped 6; count of bases not matched to a gene: 8. CDR3 amino acids: CASRKTGGASEAFF. CDR3 nucleotide sequence: TGTGCCAGTAGAAAAACAGGGGGCGCCTCTGAAGCTTTCTTT. The whole variable domain, filled in from reference TRBV19 and TRBJ1-1, reads DGGITQSPKYLFRKEGQNVTLSCEQNLNHDAMYWYRQDPGQGLRLIYYSQIVNDFQKGDIAEGYSVSREKKESFPLTVTSAQKNPTAFYLCASRKTGGASEAFFGQGTRLTVV.

The V gene is TRBV4-3, the J gene TRBJ2-3, with D possibly matching TRBD1 (6 bases). The V end was cut by 5 bases, the J end by 1 base, with 7 bases between. The germline V gene encodes CDR1 LGHNA and CDR2 YSLEER. The CDR3 loop spans 13 amino acids. The CDR3 sequence is CASSWGRTDTQYF. Written as DNA, the CDR3 is TGCGCCAGCAGCTGGGGGCGCACAGATACGCAGTATTTT.

The chain links TRBV4-2 to TRBJ2-1; tentative D call: TRBD1 (6 bases). V lost 5 bases and J lost 1, with 15 bases in between. The CDR3 runs to 16 residues. Germline-derived CDR1 and CDR2 are LGHNA and YNFKEQ. The CDR3 here is CASSSRQVPSYNEQFF. DNA of the CDR3: TGTGCCAGCAGCTCTCGACAGGTCCCTTCCTACAATGAGCAGTTCTTC.

The J gene is TRBJ1-5, the V gene TRBV5-1; D may be TRBD1 (5 bases). Trimming shortened V by 2 bases and J by 1 base, and 10 bases separated the two germline ends. CDR3 length: 15 amino acids. Germline loops: CDR1 SGHRS, CDR2 YFSETQ. This CDR3 is CASSLGQGSNQPQHF. The CDR3 DNA sequence: TGCGCCAGCAGCTTAGGTCAGGGCAGCAATCAGCCCCAGCATTTT.

The chain has TRBV5-1 and TRBJ2-7; TRBD2 might be the D (7 bases). This CDR3 has 16 amino acids. The germline V gene encodes CDR1 SGHRS and CDR2 YFSETQ. Trimming removed 2 bases from V and 3 bases from J, with 18 bases in between. CDR3 sequence: CASSFDTGGLSYEQYF. The DNA for the CDR3 is TGCGCCAGCAGCTTTGACACGGGGGGCCTAAGCTACGAGCAGTACTTC.

The rearrangement links TRBV9 to TRBJ1-1; 7 bases line up with TRBD1. Germline CDR1 is SGDLS and CDR2 is YYNGEE. The CDR3 spans 16 residues. V shed 4 bases and J 0 bases; nucleotides not matched to a gene: 9. CDR3: CASSSVRDSMNTEAFF. Here the CDR3 DNA reads TGTGCCAGCAGCTCAGTGAGGGACAGTATGAACACTGAAGCTTTCTTT.

This chain joins TRBV18 and TRBJ2-1; no firm D call. Germline V lookup: CDR1 KGHSH, CDR2 LQKENI. This CDR3 spans 11 amino acids. Trimming stripped 5 bases from V and 8 bases from J, with 7 bases between. The CDR3 sequence is CASSFYDEQFF. The CDR3 DNA reads TGTGCCAGCTCATTTTACGATGAGCAGTTCTTC.

Worth noting for this clone: One junction end disagrees with the germline gene, perhaps due to a read error. The CDR3 nucleotides read TGTGCCAGCACCGTACTCCCGGGACAGGGGGAAGGCTACACCTTC. Translating it yields CASTVLPGQGEGYTF. The chain combines TRBV9 with TRBJ1-2; 11 bases fit TRBD1. The V gene's germline CDR1 is SGDLS and CDR2 YYNGEE. This CDR3 is built from 15 residues.

This clone came up a few times. The V gene is TRBV5-4, the J gene TRBJ2-5; no clear D. The V end was cut by 4 bases, the J end by 1 base, with 11 bases between. In germline, CDR1 is SGHNT, CDR2 YYREEE (reference sequence). The CDR3 length is 14 residues. In DNA, the CDR3 is TGTGCCAGCAGCCCCGGTTCGGTCCAAGAGACCCAGTACTTC. It yields the protein CASSPGSVQETQYF.

This clone has a single count. The chain employs TRBV27 and TRBJ1-5, with a weak D call TRBD1 (5 bases). Trimming shortened V by 10 bases and J by 4 bases, and 14 bases separated the two germline ends. Germline lookup yields CDR1 MNHEY and CDR2 SMNVEV (reference sequence). The CDR3 contains 13 residues. CDR3 residues: CATKYRINQPQHF. DNA of the CDR3: TGTGCCACCAAATACAGGATAAATCAGCCCCAGCATTTT.

The V and J genes are TRBV4-2 and TRBJ2-5, with 8 nucleotides matching TRBD2. The assigned J gene may be wrong: the sequence end matches TRBJ2-7 better. Germline V gives CDR1 LGHNA, CDR2 YNFKEQ. The CDR3 totals 15 residues. This CDR3 reads CASSHGLADTYEQYF. The CDR3, as DNA: TGTGCCAGCAGCCACGGACTAGCCGACACCTACGAGCAGTACTTC.

Comments on this clone: Other DNA sequences from this sample encode an identical CDR3 as well. The chain has TRBV5-1 and TRBJ2-7; D is undetermined. CDR3 length: 13 residues. In germline, CDR1 is SGHRS, CDR2 YFSETQ. Trimming took off 0 bases at V and 1 base at J, with 5 bases between the two ends. DNA of the CDR3: TGCGCCAGCAGCTTGGAAGTTTCCTACGAGCAGTACTTC. This gives the protein CASSLEVSYEQYF.

The chain recombines TRBV19 with TRBJ2-5; D may be TRBD1 or TRBD2 (5 bases each). Germline V gene lookup returns CDR1 LNHDA and CDR2 SQIVND (reference sequence). The CDR3 spans 13 residues. Trimming left V 4 bases short and J 5 bases short, with 11 bases between. CDR3 loop: CASSTGTVETQYF. The CDR3 DNA sequence: TGTGCCAGTAGTACGGGGACGGTTGAGACCCAGTACTTC.